This T cell receptor (beta chain) emerged from a study of cytomegalovirus exposure and HLA in healthy donors. Study-wide points: TCR beta chains numbering 164 were designated cytomegalovirus-associated. An apparent linkage of common viral pathogens to several of the most significant clusters emerged in a later analysis. The authors reported that TCR beta sequences could predict HLA-A and HLA-B alleles. These predictions were accurate for most subjects in the first cohort. Further analysis, carried out later, found HLA-associated TCR beta chains more clonally expanded than equally common other chains.

This CDR3 comprises 12 residues. About this clone: The antigen is not known.

It was with 60 Vbeta and 13 Jbeta primers that the PCR ran. Repertoires were generated with immunoSEQ multiplex PCR, while TCRdb's copy carries only in-frame clones and drops some. The sample yields roughly 77,000 clones, around 72% seen once. The receptor's source is a woman aged 40 to 50 in good health and CMV-seropositive. What was sequenced was PBMCs. The chain combines TRBV1 with TRBJ1-5. TRBV1 is assigned pseudogene status. The CDR3 is CTSSQNGGPQHF. In DNA form, the CDR3 reads TGCACCAGCAGCCAGAACGGGGGGCCCCAGCATTTT.